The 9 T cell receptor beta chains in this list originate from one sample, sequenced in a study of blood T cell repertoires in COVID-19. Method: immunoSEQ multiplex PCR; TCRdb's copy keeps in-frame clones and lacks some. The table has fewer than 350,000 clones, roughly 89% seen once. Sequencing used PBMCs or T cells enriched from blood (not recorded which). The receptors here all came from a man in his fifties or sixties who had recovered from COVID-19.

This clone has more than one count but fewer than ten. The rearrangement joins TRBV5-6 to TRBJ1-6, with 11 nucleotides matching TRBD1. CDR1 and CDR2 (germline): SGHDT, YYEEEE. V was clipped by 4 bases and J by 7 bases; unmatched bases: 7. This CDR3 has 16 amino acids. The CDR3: CASSLPWTGGNSPLHF. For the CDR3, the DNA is TGTGCCAGCAGCCTTCCTTGGACAGGGGGCAATTCACCCCTCCACTTT.

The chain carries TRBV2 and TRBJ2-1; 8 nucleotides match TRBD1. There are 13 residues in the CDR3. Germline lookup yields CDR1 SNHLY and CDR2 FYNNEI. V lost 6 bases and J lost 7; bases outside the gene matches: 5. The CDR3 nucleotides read TGTGCCAGCAGCCTAACAGGGGGGAATGAGCAGTTCTTC. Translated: CASSLTGGNEQFF.

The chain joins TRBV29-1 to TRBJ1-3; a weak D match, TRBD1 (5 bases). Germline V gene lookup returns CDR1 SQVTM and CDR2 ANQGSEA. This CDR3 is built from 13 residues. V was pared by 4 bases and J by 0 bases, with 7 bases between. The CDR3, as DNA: TGCAGCGTTGTGGGGCTCTCTGGAAACACCATATATTTT. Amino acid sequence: CSVVGLSGNTIYF. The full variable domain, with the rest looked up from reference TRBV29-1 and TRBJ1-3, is SAVISQKPSRDICQRGTSLTIQCQVDSQVTMMFWYRQQPGQSLTLIATANQGSEATYESGFVIDKFPISRPNLTFSTLTVSNMSPEDSSIYLCSVVGLSGNTIYFGEGSWLTVV.

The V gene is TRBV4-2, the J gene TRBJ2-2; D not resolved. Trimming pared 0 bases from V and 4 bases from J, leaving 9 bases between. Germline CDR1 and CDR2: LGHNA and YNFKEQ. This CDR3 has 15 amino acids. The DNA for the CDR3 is TGTGCCAGCAGCCAAGATCAGTCCCTCACCGGGGAGCTGTTTTTT. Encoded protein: CASSQDQSLTGELFF.

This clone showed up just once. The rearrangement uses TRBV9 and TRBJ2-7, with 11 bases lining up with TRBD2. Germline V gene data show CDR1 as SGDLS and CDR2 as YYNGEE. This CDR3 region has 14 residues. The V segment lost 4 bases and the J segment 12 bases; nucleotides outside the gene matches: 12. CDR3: CASSTRPTSGSRYF. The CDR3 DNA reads TGTGCCAGCAGCACGAGACCCACTAGCGGGAGTCGGTACTTC.

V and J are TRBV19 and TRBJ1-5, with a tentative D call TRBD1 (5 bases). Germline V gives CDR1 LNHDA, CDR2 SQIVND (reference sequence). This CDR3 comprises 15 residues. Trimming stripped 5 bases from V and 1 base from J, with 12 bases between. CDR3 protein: CASSLRPGSNQPQHF. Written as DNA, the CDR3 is TGTGCCAGTAGTTTACGACCAGGGAGCAATCAGCCCCAGCATTTT.

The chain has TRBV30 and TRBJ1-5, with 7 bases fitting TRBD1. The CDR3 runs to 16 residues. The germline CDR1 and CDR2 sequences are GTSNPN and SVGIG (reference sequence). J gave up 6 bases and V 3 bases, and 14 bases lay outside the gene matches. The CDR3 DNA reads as TGTGCCTGGAGCGATGACAGGGTGAAAGGTAGTCAGCCCCAGCATTTT. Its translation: CAWSDDRVKGSQPQHF.

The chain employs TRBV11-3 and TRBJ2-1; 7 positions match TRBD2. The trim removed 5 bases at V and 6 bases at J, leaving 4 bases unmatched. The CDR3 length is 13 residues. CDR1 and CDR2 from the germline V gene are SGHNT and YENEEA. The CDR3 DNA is TGTGCCAGCAGCCTTGGGACTACCAATGAGCAGTTCTTC. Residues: CASSLGTTNEQFF.

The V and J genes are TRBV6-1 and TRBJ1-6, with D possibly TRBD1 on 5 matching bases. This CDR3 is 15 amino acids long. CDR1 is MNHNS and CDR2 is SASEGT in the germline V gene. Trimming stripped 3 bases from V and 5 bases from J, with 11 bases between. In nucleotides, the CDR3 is TGTGCCAGCAGTGAGACAGTTCCAAATAATTCACCCCTCCACTTT. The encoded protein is CASSETVPNNSPLHF.